This T cell receptor beta chain was observed in a study of T cells in Graves' hyperthyroidism and ophthalmopathy. General study findings and limits: Blood also showed most of the thyroid clonotypes that were expanded above 0.001. In simple terms, a model built on 13 V-J features told ophthalmopathy apart from stable hyperthyroidism.

The trim removed 4 bases at V and 7 bases at J, leaving 7 bases unmatched. The CDR3 covers 16 residues. Germline V CDR1 and CDR2: SGHVS, FQNEAQ. Stable Graves' hyperthyroidism meant no ophthalmopathy progression within 18 months. Patients were excluded for uncontrolled infection, other autoimmune disease, pregnancy or lactation. It was RNA transcripts that yielded the amplified TCR beta CDR3 regions. TCR CDR3 regions were first amplified by RT-PCR with HTBI primers. TCRdb processed the multiplex PCR reads anew with MiXCR; each CDR3 protein has one entry. The sample has fewer than 55,000 distinct CDR3 sequences, about 53% seen once; the top ten hold 30% to 40%. Points on this clonotype: Its antigen is undetermined.

The V call is TRBV7-8, the J call TRBJ1-6, with 10 bases matching TRBD1. The sample was peripheral blood or thyroid tissue (not recorded which). The TCR was taken from a man between 18 and 35 years old with Graves' hyperthyroidism. The CDR3 nucleotides read TGTGCCAGCAGCTCCATACCGGGACAGGGGAATTCACCCCTCCACTTT. Its translation is CASSSIPGQGNSPLHF.